These 18 T cell receptor beta chains came from one sample sequenced in a study of chemoradiotherapy in HPV16-positive cancers. The table came from immunoSEQ multiplex PCR; TCRdb's copy has only in-frame clones and leaves some out. The sample comprises approximately 35,000 clones, roughly 90% of which are singletons, and 3% to 4% rests with the top ten. Source: blood, taken from a patient who underwent chemoradiotherapy. Source of these receptors: a human donor with HPV-associated anogenital cancer.

The rearrangement joins TRBV6-1 to TRBJ2-5; no reliable D call. The germline V gene has CDR1 MNHNS and CDR2 SASEGT. The CDR3 runs to 13 residues. The V end was cut by 6 bases, the J end by 5 bases, with 13 bases between. CDR3 nucleotide sequence: TGTGCCAGCAGGTACTTCATAGTGGAGACCCAGTACTTC. Amino acids: CASRYFIVETQYF.

This clone was recorded once. V usage is TRBV11-2 and J usage is TRBJ2-7, with D possibly TRBD2 on 5 matching bases. This CDR3 has 15 amino acids. V lost 0 bases, J lost 3 bases, and 12 bases lay in between. Germline V gene sequence: CDR1 SGHAT, CDR2 FQNNGV. The CDR3 DNA reads as TGTGCCAGCAGCTTAGATCCGCGAGGGAGCTACGAGCAGTACTTC. It encodes CASSLDPRGSYEQYF.

The chain combines TRBV30 with TRBJ2-1; 11 bases agree with TRBD1. The CDR3 runs 13 residues. V shed 7 bases and J 7 bases; nucleotides not matched to a gene: 6. The germline CDR1 and CDR2 sequences are GTSNPN and SVGIG (reference sequence). The CDR3 DNA is TGTGCCTTGAGGGACAGGGGGAAAAATGAGCAGTTCTTC. Residues: CALRDRGKNEQFF.

J is TRBJ1-6 and V is TRBV7-8, with D perhaps matching TRBD1 (5 bases). V dropped 3 bases and J dropped 7 bases, with 13 bases sitting between them. The CDR3 runs to 15 residues. The germline V gene has CDR1 SGHVS and CDR2 FQNEAQ. Written as DNA, the CDR3 is TGTGCCAGCAGCTTGAATCCTAGGGGCAATTCACCCCTCCACTTT. Protein: CASSLNPRGNSPLHF.

This clone was seen only once. The V gene is TRBV5-4, the J gene TRBJ2-2, with D maybe TRBD1 (6 bases). CDR1 SGHNT and CDR2 YYREEE come from the germline V gene (reference sequence). The CDR3 length is 16 residues. V was pared by 6 bases and J by 4 bases, with 19 bases between. Here the CDR3 reads CASNKQGYTGTGELFF. The CDR3 DNA reads as TGTGCCAGCAACAAACAGGGTTATACGGGCACCGGGGAGCTGTTTTTT.

This chain uses TRBV6-6 with TRBJ2-1; no firm D call. The CDR3 extends over 11 amino acids. Germline V lookup: CDR1 MNHNY, CDR2 SVGAGI (reference sequence). Deletions cut 7 bases from V and 3 bases from J, with 4 bases between. CDR3 region: CASNDYNEQFF. Here the CDR3 DNA reads TGTGCCAGCAACGACTACAATGAGCAGTTCTTC.

The gene calls are TRBV6-5 and TRBJ2-1; 8 nucleotides match TRBD1. The CDR3 is 15 residues long. The ends lost 9 bases at V and 2 bases at J; junction bases unmatched: 9. Germline V gene data show CDR1 as MNHEY and CDR2 as SVGAGI. This chain's CDR3 is CASQAGTGTYNEQFF. CDR3 bases: TGTGCCAGTCAGGCCGGGACAGGAACCTACAATGAGCAGTTCTTC.

This sequence joins TRBV19 and TRBJ1-5, with TRBD1 as a possible D gene (5 bases). Germline loops: CDR1 LNHDA, CDR2 SQIVND (reference sequence). The V gene lost 4 bases and the J gene lost 5 bases, with 9 bases spanning the gap. The CDR3 spans 13 residues. CDR3 amino acids: CASSRGGDQPQHF. Written as DNA, the CDR3 is TGTGCCAGTAGTAGGGGCGGGGATCAGCCCCAGCATTTT.

This clone was detected once. This rearrangement joins TRBV19 to TRBJ2-1; possibly TRBD1 or TRBD2 for D (6 bases each). The CDR3 sequence is 13 residues long. Trimming left V 7 bases short and J 5 bases short, with 12 bases between. CDR1 and CDR2 (germline): LNHDA, SQIVND (reference sequence). CDR3 nucleotide sequence: TGTGCCAGTAATGAGGGGGGCAACAATGAGCAGTTCTTC. The encoded protein is CASNEGGNNEQFF.

V and J are TRBV7-6 and TRBJ2-6, with D uncertain. Germline V gene data show CDR1 as SGHVS and CDR2 as FNYEAQ. Trimming left V 2 bases short and J 13 bases short, with 9 bases between. The CDR3 loop spans 12 amino acids. CDR3 loop: CASSLSGNVLTF. As DNA, the CDR3 is TGTGCCAGCAGCTTAAGTGGGAATGTCCTGACTTTC.

The sample holds one count of this clone. V usage is TRBV12-5 and J usage is TRBJ2-1, with D unclear. From germline, CDR1 is LGHNT and CDR2 FRNRAP. The V end was cut by 11 bases, the J end by 3 bases, with 20 bases between. The CDR3 contains 15 residues. CDR3 protein: CAGWGTLTNYNEQFF. CDR3 DNA: TGTGCTGGGTGGGGAACTCTCACTAACTACAATGAGCAGTTCTTC.

This chain connects TRBV10-1 to TRBJ2-5; TRBD1 agrees at 9 bases. Germline-derived CDR1 and CDR2 are WNHNN and SYGVQD (reference sequence). V lost 3 bases to trimming and J lost 5 bases; unmatched junction nucleotides: 7. The CDR3 is made up of 15 amino acids. The CDR3 sequence is CASSEDRGSMETQYF. CDR3 coding DNA: TGCGCCAGCAGTGAAGACAGGGGGTCTATGGAGACCCAGTACTTC.

The chain is built from TRBV9 and TRBJ2-1; 9 bases line up with TRBD1. CDR1 is SGDLS and CDR2 is YYNGEE in the germline V gene. V trimming: 3 bases; J trimming: 3 bases; junction bases outside the gene matches: 7. This CDR3 contains 16 residues. The CDR3 DNA sequence: TGTGCCAGCAGCGAATACCCGGGACAGGGCTACAATGAGCAGTTCTTC. Its translation is CASSEYPGQGYNEQFF.

J is TRBJ1-2 and V is TRBV7-2; D is unclear. CDR3 length: 14 residues. V lost 1 base and J lost 0, with 6 bases in between. Germline assignment: CDR1 SGHTA and CDR2 FQGNSA. The chain's CDR3 is CASSLGLANYGYTF. CDR3 in DNA: TGTGCCAGCAGCTTAGGTTTGGCTAACTATGGCTACACCTTC.

This clone was detected a few times. This chain connects TRBV6-5 to TRBJ1-2, with 8 bases identical to TRBD1. Germline V gives CDR1 MNHEY, CDR2 SVGAGI. The CDR3 runs to 15 residues. Trimming cost V 4 bases and J 7 bases; bases outside gene matches: 11. CDR3 sequence: CASSWTGKAQRGYTF. CDR3 coding DNA: TGTGCCAGCAGTTGGACAGGGAAGGCTCAGCGTGGCTACACCTTC.

The CDR3 protein is CASSPAGLVTDTQYF. DNA for the CDR3: TGTGCCAGCTCACCAGCAGGCCTTGTCACAGATACGCAGTATTTT. The rearrangement joins TRBV18 to TRBJ2-3; D unresolved. Trimming shortened V by 2 bases and J by 2 bases, and 11 bases separated the two germline ends. Germline assignment: CDR1 KGHSH and CDR2 LQKENI. This CDR3 is 15 amino acids long.

The rearrangement joins TRBV5-1 to TRBJ2-7; a possible D gene is TRBD2 (7 bases). The CDR3 spans 15 residues. Per germline, CDR1 SGHRS and CDR2 YFSETQ. The V end lost 3 bases, the J end lost 2 bases, and 15 bases lay between the germline ends. The CDR3: CASSWGGASTYEQYF. DNA of the CDR3: TGCGCCAGCAGCTGGGGGGGGGCCTCTACCTACGAGCAGTACTTC.

The chain joins TRBV7-9 to TRBJ2-1; 9 nucleotides match TRBD2. The CDR3 covers 15 residues. After removal of 2 bases from V and 7 bases from J, the junction contained 6 bases not matched to a gene. Germline lookup yields CDR1 SEHNR and CDR2 FQNEAQ (reference sequence). CDR3 DNA: TGTGCCAGCAGCTTAACGGCGGGGGGGCATAATGAGCAGTTCTTC. This sequence encodes CASSLTAGGHNEQFF.